What follows are 30 T cell receptor beta chains derived from one specimen sequenced in a study of shared clonotypes between healthy human individuals. The protocol was immunoSEQ multiplex PCR, while the TCRdb copy is restricted to in-frame clones and leaves out a portion. Altogether approximately 2.5 million clones are present, about 92% being singletons, with the ten largest covering roughly 0.15%. Source material: naive CD4+ T cells sorted from blood. The subset denotes: CD45RA+ positively selected. Source of these receptors: a young man in good health.

This clone was seen only once. V usage is TRBV7-9 and J usage is TRBJ1-3, with 9 nucleotides matching TRBD1. The J segment lost 1 base and the V segment lost 6 bases, leaving 7 bases of the junction unmatched. The CDR3 length is 16 residues. The germline V gene has CDR1 SEHNR and CDR2 FQNEAQ (reference sequence). CDR3 in amino acids: CASRREQGASGNTIYF. The CDR3 region has the DNA TGTGCCAGCAGAAGGGAACAGGGGGCTTCTGGAAACACCATATATTTT.

As to this clone: Additional DNA sequences in this sample encode the identical CDR3. The V gene is TRBV18, the J gene TRBJ2-7; D is possibly TRBD1 (5 bases). Germline CDR1 KGHSH, CDR2 LQKENI. Trimming removed 3 bases from V and 0 bases from J, with 9 bases in between. This CDR3 comprises 14 residues. The CDR3 spells CASSPRESSYEQYF. Written as DNA, the CDR3 is TGTGCCAGCTCACCCAGGGAAAGCTCCTACGAGCAGTACTTC.

The chain employs TRBV5-1 and TRBJ1-4; D is unresolved. V lost 4 bases to trimming and J lost 6 bases, with 16 bases between them. The length of the CDR3 is 15 residues. Germline CDR1 reads SGHRS; CDR2 reads YFSETQ. The CDR3 sequence: CASSASMGFYEKLFF. The CDR3 nucleotides read TGCGCCAGCAGCGCCTCGATGGGGTTCTATGAAAAACTGTTTTTT.

This rearrangement joins TRBV7-9 to TRBJ1-4; D remains ambiguous. This CDR3 region has 15 residues. Germline V CDR1 and CDR2: SEHNR, FQNEAQ (reference sequence). V lost 8 bases to trimming and J lost 0 bases, with 13 bases between them. The CDR3 is CASRLGDATNEKLFF. CDR3 sequence (DNA): TGTGCCAGCCGGCTTGGGGATGCAACTAATGAAAAACTGTTTTTT.

The genes are TRBV6-1 and TRBJ2-7; 12 bases fit TRBD1. In germline, CDR1 is MNHNS, CDR2 SASEGT. The CDR3 consists of 15 residues. The V and J ends lost 6 bases and 2 bases, in that order; junction bases with no gene match: 5. The CDR3 DNA follows: TGTGCCAGCAGGATAGGGACAGGGGGCGCCTACGAGCAGTACTTC. Translated, it gives CASRIGTGGAYEQYF.

This chain links TRBV5-1 with TRBJ2-3; tentatively, D is TRBD2 (5 bases). Trimming cost V 4 bases and J 1 base, with 13 bases left between them. The CDR3 loop spans 15 amino acids. CDR1 SGHRS and CDR2 YFSETQ come from the germline V gene. The chain's CDR3 is CASSPLTKGTDTQYF. In DNA form, the CDR3 reads TGCGCCAGCAGCCCCCTGACTAAAGGCACAGATACGCAGTATTTT.

On this clone: Other DNA sequences of this sample code for an identical CDR3. The genes are TRBV6-6 and TRBJ2-7; 7 bases agree with TRBD1. Per germline, CDR1 MNHNY and CDR2 SVGAGI (reference sequence). The CDR3 has 13 amino acids. The ends lost 2 bases at V and 4 bases at J; junction bases unmatched: 2. The DNA for the CDR3 is TGTGCCAGCAGTTACAACAGGGGATACGAGCAGTACTTC. Amino acid sequence: CASSYNRGYEQYF.

The chain employs TRBV30 and TRBJ2-5, with D possibly TRBD1 on 6 matching bases. The DNA matches TRBJ2-7 better at its end, which makes the J call doubtful. The CDR3 runs 13 residues. CDR1 and CDR2 from the germline V gene are GTSNPN and SVGIG (reference sequence). CDR3 nucleotide sequence: TGTGCCTGGAGTAAAACAGGGCCCTACGAGCAGTACTTC. It is translated as CAWSKTGPYEQYF.

Comments on this clone: This sample also contains other DNA sequences that code for the same CDR3. The genes are TRBV9 and TRBJ2-2, with D uncertain. CDR3 length equals 14 residues. Germline values: CDR1 SGDLS, CDR2 YYNGEE. V was pared by 0 bases and J by 1 base, with 4 bases between. This chain's CDR3 is CASSVAWNTGELFF. For the CDR3, the DNA is TGTGCCAGCAGCGTAGCCTGGAACACCGGGGAGCTGTTTTTT.

This clone appeared a few times. Different DNA sequences within this sample yield the same CDR3. V and J are TRBV9 and TRBJ1-5, with D possibly matching TRBD1 (6 bases). Trimming shortened V by 2 bases and J by 7 bases, and 13 bases separated the two germline ends. Germline V gene data show CDR1 as SGDLS and CDR2 as YYNGEE. This CDR3 comprises 14 residues. The chain's CDR3 is CASSVSGVGQPQHF. CDR3 coding DNA: TGTGCCAGCAGCGTGTCAGGGGTGGGGCAGCCCCAGCATTTT.

This clone was recorded only once. V is TRBV29-1 and J is TRBJ2-1; 10 nucleotides match TRBD2. This CDR3 is 16 amino acids long. The germline CDR1 and CDR2 sequences are SQVTM and ANQGSEA. Trimming removed 4 bases from V and 4 bases from J; junction bases left unmatched: 10. The CDR3 bases are TGCAGCGTTGTCTGGCTAGCGGGAGTTTCGTACAATGAGCAGTTCTTC. Its protein is CSVVWLAGVSYNEQFF.

This chain uses TRBV6-1 with TRBJ2-7; 7 positions agree with TRBD1. The germline CDR1 and CDR2 sequences are MNHNS and SASEGT. V trimming: 4 bases; J trimming: 7 bases; junction bases outside the gene matches: 13. The CDR3 contains 15 residues. Here the CDR3 reads CASSGRQGWGVEQYF. As DNA, the CDR3 is TGTGCCAGCAGTGGCAGACAGGGATGGGGTGTTGAGCAGTACTTC.

The chain employs TRBV28 and TRBJ2-7; 7 bases fit TRBD1. The CDR3 totals 15 residues. Germline CDR1 and CDR2: MDHEN and SYDVKM. J was trimmed by 2 bases and V by 4 bases; bases with no gene match: 8. In DNA form, the CDR3 reads TGTGCCAGCAGTTCCTGGAACCAGGGGGCCTACGAGCAGTACTTC. It specifies CASSSWNQGAYEQYF.

Turning to this clone: Other DNA sequences within the sample encode an identical CDR3. This rearrangement joins TRBV7-9 to TRBJ2-7; 15 nucleotides agree with TRBD2. V lost 5 bases, J lost 0 bases, and 5 bases stayed unmatched. There are 17 residues in the CDR3. CDR1 and CDR2 from the germline V gene are SEHNR and FQNEAQ (reference sequence). CDR3 protein: CASSLGLAGGSSYEQYF. CDR3 DNA: TGTGCCAGCAGCCTGGGACTAGCGGGGGGCTCCTCCTACGAGCAGTACTTC. Using reference TRBV7-9 and TRBJ2-7 for the parts outside the CDR3, the full variable domain is DTGVSQNPRHKITKRGQNVTFRCDPISEHNRLYWYRQTLGQGPEFLTYFQNEAQLEKSRLLSDRFSAERPKGSFSTLEIQRTEQGDSAMYLCASSLGLAGGSSYEQYFGPGTRLTVT.

This chain uses TRBV6-6 with TRBJ2-7, with 8 positions matching TRBD2. Germline values: CDR1 MNHNY, CDR2 SVGAGI (reference sequence). The CDR3 runs 13 residues. After removal of 7 bases from V and 8 bases from J, the junction contained 10 bases not matched to a gene. As DNA, the CDR3 is TGTGCCAGCAAACGGGAGGGCGTGATCAAGCAGTACTTC. Translation gives CASKREGVIKQYF.

The rearrangement uses TRBV18 and TRBJ2-3; D is uncertain. Trimming left V 2 bases short and J 0 bases short, with 12 bases between. The CDR3 totals 16 residues. Germline V gives CDR1 KGHSH, CDR2 LQKENI. CDR3 sequence: CASSPLGYPSTDTQYF. The DNA for the CDR3 is TGTGCCAGCTCACCATTAGGATATCCTAGCACAGATACGCAGTATTTT.

This chain links TRBV28 with TRBJ2-7, with 8 nucleotides matching TRBD2. This CDR3 contains 15 residues. Unmatched junction bases numbered 8, after V lost 6 bases and J lost 1 base. The V gene's germline CDR1 is MDHEN and CDR2 SYDVKM. CDR3 nucleotide sequence: TGTGCCAGCAGCGATAGCGGGGTGACTTCCTACGAGCAGTACTTC. It encodes CASSDSGVTSYEQYF. Variable domain in full (rest from reference TRBV28 and TRBJ2-7): DVKVTQSSRYLVKRTGEKVFLECVQDMDHENMFWYRQDPGLGLRLIYFSYDVKMKEKGDIPEGYSVSREKKERFSLILESASTNQTSMYLCASSDSGVTSYEQYFGPGTRLTVT.

The rearrangement links TRBV5-1 to TRBJ1-4; D is possibly TRBD1 (6 bases). CDR1 and CDR2 from the germline V gene are SGHRS and YFSETQ. Trimming removed 6 bases from V and 4 bases from J, with 16 bases in between. The CDR3 runs to 15 residues. The CDR3 DNA sequence: TGCGCCAGCAAAGGCCTCACAGGGATTAATGAAAAACTGTTTTTT. Protein sequence: CASKGLTGINEKLFF. Full variable domain (remainder filled in from reference TRBV5-1 and TRBJ1-4): KAGVTQTPRYLIKTRGQQVTLSCSPISGHRSVSWYQQTPGQGLQFLFEYFSETQRNKGNFPGRFSGRQFSNSRSEMNVSTLELGDSALYLCASKGLTGINEKLFFGSGTQLSVL.

V gene TRBV9 combines with J gene TRBJ2-3, with 7 nucleotides matching TRBD2. Trimming cost V 3 bases and J 2 bases; bases outside gene matches: 6. The length of the CDR3 is 15 residues. The germline CDR1 and CDR2 sequences are SGDLS and YYNGEE. The CDR3 protein is CASSAGLEYTDTQYF. As DNA, the CDR3 is TGTGCCAGCAGCGCCGGACTAGAATACACAGATACGCAGTATTTT. Full variable domain (remainder filled in from reference TRBV9 and TRBJ2-3): DSGVTQTPKHLITATGQRVTLRCSPRSGDLSVYWYQQSLDQGLQFLIQYYNGEERAKGNILERFSAQQFPDLHSELNLSSLELGDSALYFCASSAGLEYTDTQYFGPGTRLTVL.

This clone is a singleton in its sample. This chain uses TRBV11-2 with TRBJ2-7; possibly TRBD2 for D (6 bases). The CDR3 consists of 14 residues. Germline V gene lookup returns CDR1 SGHAT and CDR2 FQNNGV. Trimming stripped 4 bases from V and 9 bases from J, with 19 bases between. Here the CDR3 DNA reads TGTGCCAGCAGCTCCCTAGCGACTGGGAATGCGCAGTACTTC. This translates into CASSSLATGNAQYF.

This chain joins TRBV5-1 and TRBJ2-1; 7 nucleotides agree with TRBD2. The CDR3 consists of 14 residues. CDR1 SGHRS and CDR2 YFSETQ come from the germline V gene. V shed 6 bases and J 6 bases; nucleotides not matched to a gene: 9. The CDR3 region is CASTYGTTLNEQFF. The CDR3, as DNA: TGCGCCAGCACCTACGGGACTACCCTCAATGAGCAGTTCTTC.

This clone showed up just once. This sequence joins TRBV4-3 and TRBJ2-7; D is unclear. The CDR3 runs 14 residues. CDR1 is LGHNA, CDR2 YSLEER, per germline. The V end was cut by 4 bases, the J end by 0 bases, with 10 bases between. CDR3: CASSLYAGSYEQYF. The DNA of the CDR3 is TGCGCCAGCAGCCTCTATGCAGGCTCCTACGAGCAGTACTTC.

V and J are TRBV5-5 and TRBJ1-2; 9 nucleotides line up with TRBD1. Unmatched junction bases numbered 2, after V lost 0 bases and J lost 2 bases. This CDR3 comprises 15 residues. The germline CDR1 and CDR2 sequences are SGHKS and YYEKEE (reference sequence). Here the CDR3 reads CASSLAGTGNYGYTF. The DNA for the CDR3 is TGTGCCAGCAGCTTGGCCGGGACAGGGAACTATGGCTACACCTTC.

The chain combines TRBV7-9 with TRBJ2-4, with D possibly being TRBD1 or TRBD2 (5 bases each). V lost 1 base and J lost 1, with 14 bases in between. The CDR3 covers 17 residues. Germline V gene data show CDR1 as SEHNR and CDR2 as FQNEAQ (reference sequence). The CDR3 is CASSLVRDVWAKNIQYF. In DNA, the CDR3 is TGTGCCAGCAGCTTAGTAAGGGACGTGTGGGCCAAAAACATTCAGTACTTC.

The CDR3 loop reads CASSQIGTFEKLFF. The CDR3 bases are TGTGCCAGCAGTCAAATCGGGACATTTGAAAAACTGTTTTTT. This sequence joins TRBV6-5 and TRBJ1-4; a weak D match, TRBD1 (6 bases). V dropped 5 bases and J dropped 7 bases, with 14 bases sitting between them. Germline V gene lookup returns CDR1 MNHEY and CDR2 SVGAGI. This CDR3 contains 14 residues.

The chain has TRBV6-1 and TRBJ1-2; D gene uncertain. Germline CDR1 MNHNS, CDR2 SASEGT. The CDR3 runs 13 residues. V lost 1 base and J 3 bases, leaving 6 bases between the germline ends. The CDR3 sequence is CASSEGTYYGYTF. CDR3 DNA sequence: TGTGCCAGCAGTGAAGGGACTTACTATGGCTACACCTTC.

The chain joins TRBV4-1 to TRBJ2-3; D may match TRBD1 or TRBD2 (5 bases each). This CDR3 is built from 20 residues. Trimming shortened V by 2 bases and J by 9 bases, and 33 bases separated the two germline ends. Germline V lookup: CDR1 MGHRA, CDR2 YSYEKL. CDR3 in DNA: TGCGCCAGCAGCCAAATGGAGGTTGGGGCAGTCCTCCGAGCGGTGGTGACGCAGTATTTT. This sequence encodes CASSQMEVGAVLRAVVTQYF.

The chain combines TRBV5-6 with TRBJ2-1; TRBD1 matches 8 bases. Per germline, CDR1 SGHDT and CDR2 YYEEEE. V lost 4 bases to trimming and J lost 2 bases; unmatched junction nucleotides: 11. CDR3 length: 17 residues. This CDR3 is CASSRGSGQVAYNEQFF. The CDR3 DNA is TGTGCCAGCAGCCGGGGATCGGGACAGGTGGCCTACAATGAGCAGTTCTTC.

V is TRBV9 and J is TRBJ2-3, with unresolved D. The germline V and J ends were trimmed by 4 bases and 1 base, with 10 bases remaining between them. This CDR3 is built from 14 residues. Germline lookup yields CDR1 SGDLS and CDR2 YYNGEE. CDR3 amino acids: CASSSHYRTDTQYF. Here the CDR3 DNA reads TGTGCCAGCAGCTCCCACTACCGCACAGATACGCAGTATTTT.

This chain uses TRBV29-1 with TRBJ1-3; a weak D match, TRBD1 (5 bases). CDR3 size: 13 residues. The germline V gene has CDR1 SQVTM and CDR2 ANQGSEA. V was shortened by 4 bases and J by 4 bases, with 11 bases between the two germline ends. The CDR3 coding sequence is TGCAGCGTTGTCAGCCAGGGAGGAAACACCATATATTTT. This sequence encodes CSVVSQGGNTIYF.